The 2 T cell receptor beta chains listed next were all sequenced from one sample in a study of technical replicates of blood from several donors. Clones were sequenced by immunoSEQ multiplex PCR, and TCRdb holds only the in-frame ones, with some missing. Among 68,000 or so clones listed, roughly nine tenths were seen once. The sequencing input was T cells isolated from PBMCs. The source of these receptors is a human donor in good health.

This rearrangement joins TRBV4-2 to TRBJ2-7; D is uncertain. This CDR3 spans 12 amino acids. CDR1 and CDR2 (germline): LGHNA, YNFKEQ. Trimming removed 1 base at V and 3 bases at J, with 4 bases between. The CDR3 loop is CASSQGGYEQYF. In DNA form, the CDR3 reads TGTGCCAGCAGCCAAGGCGGCTACGAGCAGTACTTC.

The genes are TRBV28 and TRBJ1-5, with 10 bases matching TRBD1. The length of the CDR3 is 16 residues. V lost 5 bases, J lost 5 bases, and 9 bases stayed unmatched. Germline V lookup: CDR1 MDHEN, CDR2 SYDVKM. In nucleotides, the CDR3 is TGTGCCAGCAGTCCTACGACAGGGGGCCGATATCAGCCCCAGCATTTT. This gives the protein CASSPTTGGRYQPQHF. The whole variable domain, filled in from reference TRBV28 and TRBJ1-5, reads DVKVTQSSRYLVKRTGEKVFLECVQDMDHENMFWYRQDPGLGLRLIYFSYDVKMKEKGDIPEGYSVSREKKERFSLILESASTNQTSMYLCASSPTTGGRYQPQHFGDGTRLSIL.